Presented here are 18 T cell receptor beta chains from one specimen sequenced in a study of neurological immune-mediated disorders. TCRdb used MiXCR to reprocess the 5' RACE reads, holding one entry per CDR3 protein. In the table there are fewer than 90,000 distinct CDR3 sequences, approximately 5.2% of which are singletons. Material for sequencing was PBMCs. Receptors originate from a man aged 18 to 30 with multiple sclerosis.

This clonotype has ten or more counts. The V and J genes are TRBV6-6 and TRBJ1-4; 8 bases agree with TRBD1. Germline assignment: CDR1 MNHNY and CDR2 SVGAGI (reference sequence). The V segment lost 5 bases and the J segment 5 bases; nucleotides outside the gene matches: 7. The CDR3 covers 15 residues. The CDR3 nucleotides are TGTGCCAGCAGTGACCCGACAGGGGTCAATGAAAAACTGTTTTTT. Residues: CASSDPTGVNEKLFF.

In its sample, this clonotype was seen a few times. This sequence may be a read error, since a much larger clone differs from it by one base. The chain links TRBV12-3 or TRBV12-4 to TRBJ1-5; possible D gene TRBD1, 6 bases. There are 14 residues in the CDR3. In DNA form, the CDR3 reads TGTGCCAGCAGCCTGACAGGCTCCAATCCGCCCCAGCATTTT. Amino acid sequence: CASSLTGSNPPQHF.

This clonotype occurred many times. CDR3 residues: CASSLVTLSSNSPLHF. The CDR3 DNA follows: TGCGCCAGCAGCTTGGTGACACTCTCTTCCAATTCACCCCTCCACTTT. The chain links TRBV5-1 to TRBJ1-6, with D uncertain. Germline V gene lookup returns CDR1 SGHRS and CDR2 YFSETQ. V lost 0 bases and J lost 7, with 14 bases in between. CDR3 length: 16 amino acids. Full variable domain (missing parts from reference TRBV5-1 and TRBJ1-6): KAGVTQTPRYLIKTRGQQVTLSCSPISGHRSVSWYQQTPGQGLQFLFEYFSETQRNKGNFPGRFSGRQFSNSRSEMNVSTLELGDSALYLCASSLVTLSSNSPLHFGNGTRLTVT.

This clonotype was recorded many times. The chain employs TRBV5-1 and TRBJ1-4; D perhaps matches TRBD1 (6 bases). The V gene's germline CDR1 is SGHRS and CDR2 YFSETQ. This CDR3 contains 14 residues. V was shortened by 2 bases and J by 8 bases, with 13 bases between the two germline ends. The CDR3 region has the DNA TGCGCCAGCAGCTTAGCAGGGGAACGAGAAAAACTGTTTTTT. Protein sequence: CASSLAGEREKLFF. The full variable domain, in which reference TRBV5-1 and TRBJ1-4 provide the parts outside the CDR3, is KAGVTQTPRYLIKTRGQQVTLSCSPISGHRSVSWYQQTPGQGLQFLFEYFSETQRNKGNFPGRFSGRQFSNSRSEMNVSTLELGDSALYLCASSLAGEREKLFFGSGTQLSVL.

This clonotype occurred a few times. A much bigger clone sits one base away, suggesting this may be a read error. The chain carries TRBV12-3 or TRBV12-4 and TRBJ1-5; 8 nucleotides agree with TRBD1. CDR3 size: 15 residues. CDR3 loop: CASSPQTGAMQPQNF. The CDR3 nucleotides read TGTGCCAGCAGTCCGCAGACAGGGGCGATGCAGCCCCAGAATTTT.

In its sample, this clonotype was seen many times. The chain has TRBV5-1 and TRBJ2-3; D may be TRBD1 (5 bases). With 0 bases removed from V and 2 bases from J, the gap between germline ends came to 7 bases. The germline V gene has CDR1 SGHRS and CDR2 YFSETQ. CDR3 length equals 14 residues. CDR3 sequence: CASSLGQLTDTQYF. Here the CDR3 DNA reads TGCGCCAGCAGCTTGGGACAGCTCACAGATACGCAGTATTTT. Combining the CDR3 with reference TRBV5-1 and TRBJ2-3 gives the whole variable domain KAGVTQTPRYLIKTRGQQVTLSCSPISGHRSVSWYQQTPGQGLQFLFEYFSETQRNKGNFPGRFSGRQFSNSRSEMNVSTLELGDSALYLCASSLGQLTDTQYFGPGTRLTVL.

Many counts were recorded for this clonotype. V gene TRBV7-8 combines with J gene TRBJ1-4; D unresolved. The CDR3 extends over 14 amino acids. With 0 bases removed from V and 7 bases from J, the gap between germline ends came to 9 bases. The germline V gene has CDR1 SGHVS and CDR2 FQNEAQ. The CDR3 reads CASSLAGSGEKLFF. The DNA of the CDR3 is TGTGCCAGCAGCTTAGCAGGGTCGGGTGAAAAACTGTTTTTT.

This clonotype has a count of ten or more. This chain uses TRBV7-2 with TRBJ1-2; perhaps TRBD1 as D (6 bases). Trimming shortened V by 5 bases and J by 6 bases, and 10 bases separated the two germline ends. Germline CDR1 is SGHTA and CDR2 is FQGNSA. The CDR3 is 12 residues long. The CDR3 protein is CASSLRTDGYTF. As DNA, the CDR3 is TGTGCCAGCAGCCTACGGACAGATGGCTACACCTTC.

Points on this clonotype: A junction boundary mismatches the germline segment, possibly from a read error. This chain links TRBV20-1 with TRBJ1-6; D call uncertain. In germline, CDR1 is DFQATT, CDR2 SNEGSKA (reference sequence). The CDR3 is 16 residues long. CDR3 in DNA: TGCAGTGCTAGAGATGAAGACACCCAGGCCCTTTCACCCCTCAACTTT. This translates into CSARDEDTQALSPLNF.

The table lists this clonotype with a few counts. The rearrangement links TRBV12-3 or TRBV12-4 to TRBJ2-7; 14 bases line up with TRBD2. The CDR3 totals 16 residues. Trimming removed 6 bases from V and 4 bases from J; junction bases left unmatched: 8. CDR3 coding DNA: TGTGCCAGCAGCAAAGGGACTAGCGGGGGCACATACGAGCAGTACTTC. This codes for CASSKGTSGGTYEQYF.

This clonotype has ten or more counts. The CDR3 nucleotides read TGTGCCAGCAGGGAGACAGGGAACGAGCAGTACTTC. Amino acids: CASRETGNEQYF. V usage is TRBV2 and J usage is TRBJ2-7, with 7 bases that match TRBD1. The CDR3 totals 12 residues. Unmatched junction bases numbered 4, after V lost 6 bases and J lost 5 bases. The germline V gene encodes CDR1 SNHLY and CDR2 FYNNEI.

This clonotype was counted ten times or more. The chain uses TRBV6-5 and TRBJ2-4, with TRBD2 matching 7 bases. This CDR3 spans 14 amino acids. The germline V gene encodes CDR1 MNHEY and CDR2 SVGAGI. The V segment lost 8 bases and the J segment 6 bases; nucleotides outside the gene matches: 10. The CDR3 sequence is CASGSPSGGNIQYF. CDR3 bases: TGTGCCAGCGGATCCCCCTCGGGGGGAAACATTCAGTACTTC.

This clonotype has a count of ten or more. V is TRBV2 and J is TRBJ2-3, with D tentatively TRBD1 (6 bases). CDR3 length: 14 amino acids. Germline V gene lookup returns CDR1 SNHLY and CDR2 FYNNEI. Trimming cost V 1 base and J 4 bases, with 9 bases left between them. The CDR3 coding sequence is TGTGCCAGCAGTGAAGAGTCAGGGGCAGATACGCAGTATTTT. Protein product: CASSEESGADTQYF.

In this sample, this clonotype turned up many times. This chain connects TRBV30 to TRBJ2-7; TRBD1 matches at 7 bases. The junction had 4 bases not matched to a gene; V was cut back by 5 bases and J by 3 bases. The CDR3 runs 12 residues. Germline V gives CDR1 GTSNPN, CDR2 SVGIG (reference sequence). The CDR3 DNA reads as TGTGCCTGGTCGGGACAGAACTACGAGCAGTACTTC. This codes for CAWSGQNYEQYF.

The rearrangement uses TRBV10-2 and TRBJ1-5; D is unclear. V was trimmed by 2 bases and J by 0 bases, leaving 11 bases between them. Germline V gene lookup returns CDR1 WSHSY and CDR2 SAAADI. The CDR3 loop spans 16 amino acids. The CDR3, as DNA: TGCGCCAGCAGTGAGATTGGACGGCTTAGCAATCAGCCCCAGCATTTT. It yields the protein CASSEIGRLSNQPQHF.

This clonotype was observed at least ten times. CDR3 residues: CASSDNSGANVLTF. DNA of the CDR3: TGTGCCAGCAGTGACAACTCTGGGGCCAACGTCCTGACTTTC. V is TRBV6-4 and J is TRBJ2-6; no clear D gene. The V end lost 2 bases, the J end lost 0 bases, and 2 bases lay between the germline ends. The CDR3 contains 14 residues. CDR1 and CDR2 (germline): MRHNA, SNTAGT.

Many counts were recorded for this clonotype. J is TRBJ1-4 and V is TRBV5-5; weak D call: TRBD1 (5 bases). Looked up from germline, CDR1 is SGHKS and CDR2 is YYEKEE (reference sequence). This CDR3 has 15 residues. Trimming shortened V by 1 base and J by 11 bases, and 18 bases separated the two germline ends. The CDR3 region is CASSLTGTSGRKLFF. The CDR3 nucleotides read TGTGCCAGCAGCTTGACCGGGACCTCGGGTCGGAAACTGTTTTTT.

This clonotype appeared many times. This rearrangement joins TRBV20-1 to TRBJ2-1; TRBD2 agrees at 13 bases. V lost 1 base to trimming and J lost 7 bases; unmatched junction nucleotides: 4. CDR3 length: 15 residues. Germline-derived CDR1 and CDR2 are DFQATT and SNEGSKA (reference sequence). The DNA for the CDR3 is TGCAGTGCTAGAGGGGGACTAGCGGGGTTGAATGAGCAGTTCTTC. Its protein is CSARGGLAGLNEQFF.